This passage covers 19 T cell receptor beta chains from one sample sequenced in a study of blood T cell repertoires in COVID-19. TCRdb's copy holds only in-frame clones and misses some; the assay was immunoSEQ multiplex PCR. The sample shows a few hundred thousand clones, around nine tenths of them seen only once. The specimen sequenced was peripheral blood. The receptors stem from a woman aged 55-75 years with acute or convalescent COVID-19.

The chain recombines TRBV5-4 with TRBJ2-7; 7 bases fit TRBD1. The germline gives CDR1 SGHNT, CDR2 YYREEE (reference sequence). V was pared by 4 bases and J by 4 bases, with 5 bases of the junction left unmatched. The CDR3 is made up of 13 amino acids. CDR3 sequence: CASSPTGIYEQYF. The DNA of the CDR3 is TGTGCCAGCAGCCCGACAGGGATTTACGAGCAGTACTTC.

The chain carries TRBV4-2 and TRBJ2-3, with 15 positions matching TRBD2. The CDR3 length is 16 residues. The ends lost 1 base at V and 7 bases at J; junction bases unmatched: 3. The germline CDR1 and CDR2 sequences are LGHNA and YNFKEQ. CDR3 sequence reads: CASSQGTSGGGYTQYF. DNA of the CDR3: TGTGCCAGCAGCCAAGGGACTAGCGGGGGGGGGTATACGCAGTATTTT.

The chain has TRBV6-2 or TRBV6-3 and TRBJ2-7; 10 nucleotides align to TRBD2. V shed 2 bases, J shed 6 bases, and the junction held 7 bases outside the gene matches. The germline V gene encodes CDR1 MNHEY and CDR2 SVGEGT. The CDR3 spans 15 residues. CDR3 sequence (DNA): TGTGCCAGCAGTTACCTAGCGGGGGTTCCCGGCGAGCAGTACTTC. Its protein product is CASSYLAGVPGEQYF.

This clone was recorded once. The chain combines TRBV7-2 with TRBJ1-3; no clear D. This CDR3 has 17 residues. V shed 5 bases and J shed 0 bases, with 17 bases lying between them. Per germline, CDR1 SGHTA and CDR2 FQGNSA. The CDR3 region has the DNA TGTGCCAGCAGCCCAGCGGGTGGGGTTCGCTCTGGAAACACCATATATTTT. Its protein product is CASSPAGGVRSGNTIYF.

The rearrangement uses TRBV19 and TRBJ1-5, with 9 positions matching TRBD1. This CDR3 region has 14 residues. Losses at the gene ends were 2 bases for V and 10 bases for J; bases not matched to a gene: 6. Germline V CDR1 and CDR2: LNHDA, SQIVND (reference sequence). DNA for the CDR3: TGTGCCAGTAGTATAACCCACAGGGGGCAACCCCAGCATTTT. Translating gives CASSITHRGQPQHF.

The chain is built from TRBV6-5 and TRBJ1-1, with 9 bases that match TRBD1. CDR1 and CDR2 (germline): MNHEY, SVGAGI. There are 15 residues in the CDR3. Trimming removed 7 bases from V and 0 bases from J; junction bases left unmatched: 6. This chain's CDR3 is CASTTDRGLNTEAFF. Here the CDR3 DNA reads TGTGCCAGCACTACGGACAGGGGATTGAACACTGAAGCTTTCTTT.

The V and J genes are TRBV18 and TRBJ1-2; 8 nucleotides line up with TRBD1. Germline CDR1 reads KGHSH; CDR2 reads LQKENI. V trimming: 3 bases; J trimming: 8 bases; junction bases outside the gene matches: 5. The CDR3 is 13 amino acids. The CDR3 loop reads CASSPERTGGYTF. CDR3 DNA: TGTGCCAGCTCACCCGAGAGGACAGGGGGCTACACCTTC.

This chain links TRBV11-2 with TRBJ2-1; no firm D call. Germline V lookup: CDR1 SGHAT, CDR2 FQNNGV. The CDR3 has 12 residues. Trimming removed 5 bases from V and 3 bases from J, with 5 bases in between. This CDR3 reads CASSADYNEQFF. The CDR3 DNA sequence: TGTGCCAGCAGCGCGGACTACAATGAGCAGTTCTTC.

This chain links TRBV7-2 with TRBJ2-5; D gene ambiguous. The V end was cut by 1 base, the J end by 7 bases, with 10 bases between. The CDR3 extends over 13 amino acids. Germline CDR1 reads SGHTA; CDR2 reads FQGNSA. The CDR3 DNA reads TGTGCCAGCAGCTTAGGAATTGGCGGGACCCAGTACTTC. Protein sequence: CASSLGIGGTQYF.

The chain has TRBV11-2 and TRBJ2-1; TRBD2 matches at 10 bases. V was clipped by 4 bases and J by 6 bases; unmatched bases: 15. Germline CDR1 SGHAT, CDR2 FQNNGV. There are 18 residues in the CDR3. The CDR3: CASSYVLLAAGGFNEQFF. The CDR3 coding sequence is TGTGCCAGCAGCTACGTATTATTGGCAGCGGGAGGGTTCAATGAGCAGTTCTTC.

This clone appeared a single time. The chain joins TRBV12-5 to TRBJ2-1, with D possibly matching TRBD2 (5 bases). V was pared by 8 bases and J by 8 bases, with 13 bases between. The CDR3 is 12 amino acids. Per the germline V gene, CDR1 is LGHNT and CDR2 is FRNRAP. The CDR3 nucleotides read TGTGCTAGTCGCGGGTCGGGCGATGAGCAGTTCTTC. Translating it yields CASRGSGDEQFF.

CDR3 protein: CASSEGLGQGLGNQPQHF. In DNA, the CDR3 is TGTGCCAGCAGTGAAGGGTTGGGACAGGGGTTGGGCAATCAGCCCCAGCATTTT. The gene calls are TRBV2 and TRBJ1-5; 10 nucleotides match TRBD1. V lost 1 base, J lost 2 bases, and 8 bases stayed unmatched. This CDR3 is 18 amino acids long. CDR1 and CDR2 from the germline V gene are SNHLY and FYNNEI.

The chain has TRBV6-5 and TRBJ2-3; D is possibly TRBD2 (5 bases). The CDR3 has 11 amino acids. Germline loops: CDR1 MNHEY, CDR2 SVGAGI. V was cut by 7 bases and J by 7 bases, with 9 bases left in between. CDR3 loop: CASTGLNTQYF. Here the CDR3 DNA reads TGTGCCAGCACGGGGTTAAATACGCAGTATTTT.

The V gene is TRBV18, the J gene TRBJ2-2; D unresolved. V was clipped by 0 bases and J by 6 bases, with 11 bases between them. Looked up from germline, CDR1 is KGHSH and CDR2 is LQKENI. This CDR3 has 15 amino acids. In DNA, the CDR3 is TGTGCCAGCTCACCACCGTCAGGCGTCGCCGGGGAGCTGTTTTTT. Its translation is CASSPPSGVAGELFF.

The table lists this clone with a count of one. V usage is TRBV4-1 and J usage is TRBJ2-7, with D hard to call. V lost 0 bases and J lost 0, with 9 bases in between. Germline lookup yields CDR1 MGHRA and CDR2 YSYEKL. This CDR3 has 15 residues. Written as DNA, the CDR3 is TGCGCCAGCAGCCAAGATCCTGGCGGCTCCTACGAGCAGTACTTC. It codes for CASSQDPGGSYEQYF.

The V call is TRBV9, the J call TRBJ2-7; D remains ambiguous. Germline V lookup: CDR1 SGDLS, CDR2 YYNGEE. V gave up 0 bases and J gave up 3 bases, with 10 bases separating them. CDR3 length equals 14 residues. The chain's CDR3 is CASSVGSPDYEQYF. For the CDR3, the DNA is TGTGCCAGCAGCGTAGGTAGCCCCGACTACGAGCAGTACTTC.

The chain employs TRBV19 and TRBJ1-1, with D possibly matching TRBD1 (5 bases). Trimming took 3 bases from V and 11 from J, leaving 16 bases between them. The CDR3 length is 13 residues. The V gene's germline CDR1 is LNHDA and CDR2 SQIVND (reference sequence). CDR3 residues: CASSMGKGVRAFF. The CDR3 bases are TGTGCCAGTAGTATGGGTAAAGGGGTACGGGCTTTCTTT.

The chain recombines TRBV20-1 with TRBJ1-5, with D unclear. Germline V CDR1 and CDR2: DFQATT, SNEGSKA (reference sequence). V was trimmed by 3 bases and J by 8 bases, leaving 20 bases between them. CDR3 length equals 15 residues. As DNA, the CDR3 is TGCAGTGCTAGTAAGGCCGAGGCAGGAGGTAAGCCCCAGCATTTT. Amino acids: CSASKAEAGGKPQHF.

This chain joins TRBV14 and TRBJ1-4; 8 nucleotides align to TRBD1. The CDR3 has 17 residues. The V gene's germline CDR1 is SGHDN and CDR2 FVKESK. Trimming cost V 4 bases and J 5 bases; bases outside gene matches: 12. The CDR3 region has the DNA TGTGCCAGCAGCCTTAAAAGGGGGACAGGAGGGAATGAAAAACTGTTTTTT. Encoded protein: CASSLKRGTGGNEKLFF.